This TCR beta chain was captured in a study of OX40 agonist ivuxolimab in advanced cancers. Overall study: Partial responses were achieved by three patients, of whom one had hepatocellular carcinoma and two had cutaneous melanoma.

Germline V gene data show CDR1 as SGHNT and CDR2 as YYREEE (reference sequence). With 5 bases clipped from V and 2 bases from J, the junction kept 6 bases outside the gene matches. The CDR3 sequence is 14 residues long. The data were produced by immunoSEQ multiplex PCR, yet TCRdb's version contains in-frame clones alone and is incomplete. The table records around 80,000 clones, approximately 90% of them present only once. Study results and limitations: On average, CD8+ T cells showed a greater number of expanded clones than CD4+. People who partly responded at 0.1-3.0 mg/kg had some of the least clonal expansion seen.

Turning to this clone: The antigen is unknown.

The chain carries TRBV5-4 and TRBJ2-5; TRBD1 aligns across 7 bases. The clonotype was recovered from an adult with an advanced solid tumor such as melanoma, head and neck, liver or kidney cancer. The sample consisted of CD4+ or CD8+ T cells sorted from blood, taken in a trial of the OX40 agonist ivuxolimab. The CDR3 DNA reads as TGTGCCAGCAGATCGGGACAGCTACAAGAGACCCAGTACTTC. It yields the protein CASRSGQLQETQYF.